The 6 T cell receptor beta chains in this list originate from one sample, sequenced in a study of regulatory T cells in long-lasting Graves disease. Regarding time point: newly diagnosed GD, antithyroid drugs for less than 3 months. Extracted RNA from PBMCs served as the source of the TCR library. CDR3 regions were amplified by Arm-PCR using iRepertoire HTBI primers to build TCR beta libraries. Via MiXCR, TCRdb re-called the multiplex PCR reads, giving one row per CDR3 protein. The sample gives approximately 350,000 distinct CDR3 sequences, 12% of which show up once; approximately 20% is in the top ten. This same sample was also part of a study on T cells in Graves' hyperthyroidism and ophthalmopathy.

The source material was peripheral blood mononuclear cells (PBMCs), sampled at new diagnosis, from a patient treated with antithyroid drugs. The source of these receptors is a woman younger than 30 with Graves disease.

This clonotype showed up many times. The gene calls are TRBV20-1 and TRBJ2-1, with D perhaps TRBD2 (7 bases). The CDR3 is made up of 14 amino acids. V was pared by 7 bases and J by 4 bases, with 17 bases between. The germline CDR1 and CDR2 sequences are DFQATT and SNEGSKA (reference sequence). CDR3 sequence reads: CSVQGWDYYNEQFF. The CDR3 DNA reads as TGCAGTGTTCAGGGGTGGGACTATTACAATGAGCAGTTCTTC.

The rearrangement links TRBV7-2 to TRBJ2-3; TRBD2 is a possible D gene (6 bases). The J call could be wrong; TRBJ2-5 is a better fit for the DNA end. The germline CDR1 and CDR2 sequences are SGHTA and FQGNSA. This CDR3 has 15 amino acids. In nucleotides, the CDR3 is TGTGCCAGCAGCCGCCGGAGGGGCCTGAAGGAGACCCAGTACTTC. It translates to CASSRRRGLKETQYF.

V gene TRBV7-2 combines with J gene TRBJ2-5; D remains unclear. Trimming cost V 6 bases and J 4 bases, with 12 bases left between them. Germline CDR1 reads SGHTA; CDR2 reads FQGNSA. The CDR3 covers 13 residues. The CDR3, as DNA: TGTGCCAGCAGGTACCCCGGTGGAGAGACCCAGTACTTC. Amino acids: CASRYPGGETQYF.

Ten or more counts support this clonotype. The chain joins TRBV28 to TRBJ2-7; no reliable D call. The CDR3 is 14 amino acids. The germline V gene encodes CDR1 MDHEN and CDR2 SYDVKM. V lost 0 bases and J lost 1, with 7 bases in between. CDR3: CASSLWASSYEQYF. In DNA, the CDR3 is TGTGCCAGCAGTTTATGGGCTAGTTCCTACGAGCAGTACTTC.

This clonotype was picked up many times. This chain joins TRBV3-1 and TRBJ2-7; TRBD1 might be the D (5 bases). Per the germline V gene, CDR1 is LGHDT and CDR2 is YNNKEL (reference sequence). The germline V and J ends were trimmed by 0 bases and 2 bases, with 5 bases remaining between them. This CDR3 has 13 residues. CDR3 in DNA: TGTGCCAGCAGCCAAGACAGGGCCTACGAGCAGTACTTC. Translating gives CASSQDRAYEQYF.

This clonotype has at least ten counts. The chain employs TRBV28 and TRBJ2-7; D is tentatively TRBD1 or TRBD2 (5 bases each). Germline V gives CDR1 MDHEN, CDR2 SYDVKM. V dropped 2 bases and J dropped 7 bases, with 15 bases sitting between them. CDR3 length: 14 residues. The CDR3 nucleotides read TGTGCCAGCAGTTTAATCTTGGGGGTGAGGGAGCAGTACTTC. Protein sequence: CASSLILGVREQYF.